This record covers a single TCR beta chain. Antigen specificity is unknown. This entry comes from a study of T cells expressing NK-cell markers. Background on the study: Source material for TCR beta repertoires consisted of sorted CD3+CD56+NKG2C+, CD3+CD56+NKG2C- and CD3+CD56-NKG2C+ T cells. Study results and caveats: Where a handful of donors were concerned, these clonotypes also led the CD3+CD56-NKG2C+ fraction. The study found dominant NKG2C+ clonotypes at roughly 1.0-7.5% of CD8+ T cells in about six donors.

What made the TCR beta cDNA was 5'RACE template switching with UMIs. TCRdb re-called the 5' RACE reads and shows each CDR3 protein once, DNA omitted. The table for this sample gives fewer than 7,500 distinct CDR3 sequences. Germline V gene data show CDR1 as MRHNA and CDR2 as SNTAGT. The CDR3 is made up of 16 amino acids. The sequence derives from a young man in good health. The sequencing sample was made of blood T cells: a sorted CD56 or NKG2C T cell subset, CD4+ or CD8+ T cells, or bulk PBMC T cells (not recorded which). The chain is built from TRBV6-4 and TRBJ2-2; TCRdb selects TRBD2, and the lack of DNA leaves this call unchecked. The CDR3 is CASRQGGGRATGELFF.